These 17 T cell receptor beta chains originate from one sample sequenced in a study of T-cell memory formation after mild COVID-19. TCRdb passed the 5' RACE reads through MiXCR, listing each CDR3 protein once. The sample includes 200,000 to 250,000 distinct CDR3 sequences, around 9.5% of them seen just once. The sequencing input was PBMCs or a T cell subset sorted from them (not recorded which). The receptors shown here come from a man between 18 and 35 years old who had mild COVID-19 (a few samples of this study predate the infection). Cell type and time point are not known.

The V and J genes are TRBV4-3 and TRBJ2-2; D gene ambiguous. Trimming removed 0 bases at V and 0 bases at J, with 8 bases between. Looked up from germline, CDR1 is LGHNA and CDR2 is YSLEER. The CDR3 covers 16 residues. CDR3 loop: CASSQDRRANTGELFF. CDR3 sequence (DNA): TGCGCCAGCAGCCAAGATAGAAGAGCGAACACCGGGGAGCTGTTTTTT.

This clonotype was detected many times. V usage is TRBV20-1 and J usage is TRBJ2-3; D not certain. The germline V gene encodes CDR1 DFQATT and CDR2 SNEGSKA (reference sequence). The V end lost 3 bases, the J end lost 6 bases, and 10 bases lay between the germline ends. The CDR3 is 12 residues long. The DNA of the CDR3 is TGCAGTGCTAGCTTACCCCCGGATACGCAGTATTTT. Its translation: CSASLPPDTQYF.

The J gene is TRBJ2-7, the V gene TRBV5-8; D possibly uses TRBD1 or TRBD2 (5 bases each). Trimming cost V 4 bases and J 4 bases, with 15 bases left between them. This CDR3 has 14 residues. Per the germline V gene, CDR1 is SGHTS and CDR2 is YDEGEE. As DNA, the CDR3 is TGTGCCAGCAGCGCGAGGGGCTGGGGGTACGAGCAGTACTTC. Protein sequence: CASSARGWGYEQYF.

This clonotype was counted between two and nine times. The J gene is TRBJ1-1, the V gene TRBV5-4, with 8 bases identical to TRBD1. V was clipped by 0 bases and J by 4 bases; unmatched bases: 5. Germline assignment: CDR1 SGHNT and CDR2 YYREEE (reference sequence). CDR3 size: 15 residues. CDR3 amino acids: CASSLGTGLSTEAFF. CDR3 bases: TGTGCCAGCAGCTTGGGGACAGGGCTCTCCACTGAAGCTTTCTTT.

At least ten counts were recorded for this clonotype. V and J are TRBV7-2 and TRBJ2-7, with a weak D call TRBD2 (7 bases). The length of the CDR3 is 13 residues. With 5 bases removed from V and 6 bases from J, the gap between germline ends came to 14 bases. Germline V gene sequence: CDR1 SGHTA, CDR2 FQGNSA. The CDR3 DNA reads TGTGCCAGCAGCCAGTGGGGGGGCGGCGAGCAGTACGTC. Its translation is CASSQWGGGEQYV.

In this sample, this clonotype turned up a few times. The V gene is TRBV4-1, the J gene TRBJ1-4; a possible D gene is TRBD1 (6 bases). Between the trimmed V and J ends, which lost 4 bases and 8 bases, there was a span of 14 bases. Germline CDR1 and CDR2: MGHRA and YSYEKL. CDR3 length: 14 amino acids. The CDR3 DNA reads TGCGCCAGCAGCCCAACAGGGAGGGAGGAAAAACTGTTTTTT. Its protein product is CASSPTGREEKLFF.

The table lists this clonotype with many counts. V is TRBV5-4 and J is TRBJ2-2; 8 bases are a match to TRBD1. The CDR3 spans 15 residues. Germline V gene lookup returns CDR1 SGHNT and CDR2 YYREEE (reference sequence). Germline trimming cut 9 bases from V and 2 bases from J; bases unmatched to any gene: 9. In nucleotides, the CDR3 is TGTGCCACCGGGCGTGGACAGGGTAACACCGGGGAGCTGTTTTTT. It encodes CATGRGQGNTGELFF. Full variable domain (missing parts from reference TRBV5-4 and TRBJ2-2): ETGVTQSPTHLIKTRGQQVTLRCSSQSGHNTVSWYQQALGQGPQFIFQYYREEENGRGNFPPRFSGLQFPNYSSELNVNALELDDSALYLCATGRGQGNTGELFFGEGSRLTVL.

This clonotype was counted only a few times. This rearrangement joins TRBV30 to TRBJ1-1, with unresolved D. Per germline, CDR1 GTSNPN and CDR2 SVGIG (reference sequence). The CDR3 is made up of 13 amino acids. V lost 3 bases and J lost 3, with 11 bases in between. Here the CDR3 DNA reads TGTGCCTGGAGGGCGCAGTTGGACACTGAAGCTTTCTTT. Translated, it gives CAWRAQLDTEAFF.

The chain recombines TRBV12-3 or TRBV12-4 with TRBJ1-6; D perhaps matches TRBD1 (5 bases). This CDR3 is built from 14 residues. V was cut by 6 bases and J by 3 bases, with 9 bases left in between. In DNA, the CDR3 is TGTGCCAGCAGCGCGGGGGGCTATAATTCACCCCTCCACTTT. Protein: CASSAGGYNSPLHF.

This clonotype was picked up a small number of times. V gene TRBV12-3 or TRBV12-4 combines with J gene TRBJ1-1, with D unclear. This CDR3 comprises 14 residues. V was shortened by 2 bases and J by 1 base, with 8 bases between the two germline ends. The CDR3 DNA reads as TGTGCCAGCAGTTTATGGCCAGGGAACACTGAAGCTTTCTTT. It codes for CASSLWPGNTEAFF.

V usage is TRBV18 and J usage is TRBJ1-1, with D possibly matching TRBD1 (5 bases). CDR1 is KGHSH, CDR2 LQKENI, per germline. CDR3 length: 16 amino acids. The germline V and J ends were trimmed by 8 bases and 0 bases, with 19 bases remaining between them. CDR3 nucleotides: TGTGCCAGCCGGTCAGGGCTCAGACCTATGAACACTGAAGCTTTCTTT. The encoded protein is CASRSGLRPMNTEAFF. Complete variable domain (other parts from reference TRBV18 and TRBJ1-1): NAGVMQNPRHLVRRRGQEARLRCSPMKGHSHVYWYRQLPEEGLKFMVYLQKENIIDESGMPKERFSAEFPKEGPSILRIQQVVRGDSAAYFCASRSGLRPMNTEAFFGQGTRLTVV.

This clonotype was recorded a few times. The chain uses TRBV10-3 and TRBJ2-2; D is possibly TRBD1 (6 bases). Trimming left V 3 bases short and J 1 base short, with 15 bases between. The CDR3 spans 17 residues. The germline gives CDR1 ENHRY, CDR2 SYGVKD. CDR3 protein: CAISDQQGIGNTGELFF. As DNA, the CDR3 is TGTGCCATCAGTGATCAACAGGGAATCGGGAACACCGGGGAGCTGTTTTTT.

This clonotype was detected ten times or more. V usage is TRBV11-2 and J usage is TRBJ2-2, with D perhaps being TRBD1 or TRBD2 (5 bases each). Trimming removed 2 bases from V and 6 bases from J, with 10 bases in between. CDR3 length: 14 amino acids. Germline CDR1 reads SGHAT; CDR2 reads FQNNGV. The CDR3 here is CASSLFRGAGELFF. CDR3 coding DNA: TGTGCCAGCAGCTTATTTAGGGGAGCCGGGGAGCTGTTTTTT.

The chain carries TRBV5-6 and TRBJ1-2; no reliable D call. Germline V gives CDR1 SGHDT, CDR2 YYEEEE. This CDR3 has 12 amino acids. V was cut by 0 bases and J by 8 bases, with 8 bases left in between. CDR3 loop: CASSLDARGYTF. The CDR3 coding sequence is TGTGCCAGCAGCTTGGATGCCAGGGGCTACACCTTC.

This clonotype appeared a few times. This rearrangement joins TRBV11-2 to TRBJ2-1, with TRBD1 matching over 9 bases. V dropped 5 bases and J dropped 0; count of bases not matched to a gene: 8. This CDR3 comprises 17 residues. CDR1 and CDR2 (germline): SGHAT, FQNNGV. For the CDR3, the DNA is TGTGCCAGCAGCCTAGGGGGGACAGGGAGCTCCTACAATGAGCAGTTCTTC. It translates to CASSLGGTGSSYNEQFF.

This clonotype came up a few times. V gene TRBV28 combines with J gene TRBJ2-3; D gene uncertain. The CDR3 has 11 amino acids. CDR1 and CDR2 (germline): MDHEN, SYDVKM. Trimming removed 2 bases at V and 11 bases at J, with 8 bases between. The CDR3 sequence: CASSLGPKQYF. The CDR3 bases are TGTGCCAGCAGTTTAGGTCCAAAGCAGTATTTT.

The chain recombines TRBV12-3 or TRBV12-4 with TRBJ2-1, with 12 bases fitting TRBD2. Trimming cost V 3 bases and J 9 bases; bases outside gene matches: 12. This CDR3 is 17 amino acids long. CDR3 DNA: TGTGCCAGCAGTTTCCCTCTAGCGGGGGGGCGGGTGCTTGAGCAGTTCTTC. Translation gives CASSFPLAGGRVLEQFF.